The clone carrying this T cell receptor beta chain is a singleton in its sample. Its antigen is as yet unknown. This sample is drawn from a study of cytomegalovirus exposure and HLA in healthy donors. About the study: It was reported in a later analysis that the same platform had been used for the approximately 120 validation repertoires as for the 666 first-cohort repertoires. Study outcomes and limitations: Most TCR sequences showed up rarely, but some public TCRs showed up in many donors. In vitro, a few CMV-associated chains proved specific for CMV antigens. Investigators reported 150 to 200 TCR beta chains as tied to cytomegalovirus.

Generated by immunoSEQ multiplex PCR, the TCRdb table keeps only in-frame clones and is missing some. The sample has about 140,000 clones; 85% to 90% are singletons. Germline CDR1 is MNHNS and CDR2 is SASEGT. The CDR3 has 15 residues. V gave up 7 bases and J gave up 4 bases, with 16 bases separating them. The source is a man younger than 35 in good health and CMV-seronegative. The V gene is TRBV6-1, the J gene TRBJ2-2; a weak D match, TRBD1 (6 bases). Sequencing was performed on PBMCs. CDR3: CASTPGTGSTGELFF. The CDR3 coding sequence is TGTGCCAGCACCCCAGGCACAGGGAGCACCGGGGAGCTGTTTTTT.